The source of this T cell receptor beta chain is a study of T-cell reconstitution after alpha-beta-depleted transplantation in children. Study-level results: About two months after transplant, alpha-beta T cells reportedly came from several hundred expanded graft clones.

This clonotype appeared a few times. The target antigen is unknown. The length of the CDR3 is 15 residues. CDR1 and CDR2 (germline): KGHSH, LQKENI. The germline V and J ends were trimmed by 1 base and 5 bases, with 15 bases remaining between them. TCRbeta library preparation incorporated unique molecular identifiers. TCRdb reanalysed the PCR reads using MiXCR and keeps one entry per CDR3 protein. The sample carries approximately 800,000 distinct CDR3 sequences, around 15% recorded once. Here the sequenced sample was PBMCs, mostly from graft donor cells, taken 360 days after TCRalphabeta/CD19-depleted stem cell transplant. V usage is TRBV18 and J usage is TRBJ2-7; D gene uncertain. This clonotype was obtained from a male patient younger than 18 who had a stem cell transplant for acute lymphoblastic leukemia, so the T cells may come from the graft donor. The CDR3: CASSPLLASGDEQYF. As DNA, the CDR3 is TGTGCCAGCTCACCACTCCTCGCTTCCGGAGACGAGCAGTACTTC. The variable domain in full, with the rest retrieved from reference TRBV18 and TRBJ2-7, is NAGVMQNPRHLVRRRGQEARLRCSPMKGHSHVYWYRQLPEEGLKFMVYLQKENIIDESGMPKERFSAEFPKEGPSILRIQQVVRGDSAAYFCASSPLLASGDEQYFGPGTRLTVT.